The source of this T cell receptor (beta chain) is a study of neurological immune-mediated disorders. Stored at -80 C, 2 million PBMCs were the source of the unsorted libraries. The table lists this clonotype with many counts. One entry per CDR3 protein, called by TCRdb with MiXCR from the 5' RACE reads. This sample has about 46,000 distinct CDR3 sequences, with 4% to 5.5% found just once. The V end was cut by 6 bases, the J end by 6 bases, with 24 bases between. Germline V CDR1 and CDR2: SEHNR, FQNEAQ (reference sequence). CDR3 size: 17 residues. This clonotype originated in an older woman with multiple sclerosis. The gene calls are TRBV7-9 and TRBJ2-1; D not certain. The sample comprised PBMCs. DNA for the CDR3: TGTGCCAGCAGAACCCAGGTCGAGCAGTCCTACCCCAATGAGCAGTTCTTC. Translating gives CASRTQVEQSYPNEQFF.